The 25 T cell receptor beta chains below were found in one sample sequenced in a study of blood T cell repertoires in COVID-19. The method was immunoSEQ multiplex PCR; TCRdb's version includes in-frame clones alone and lacks a portion of them. The sample lists about 400,000 clones, approximately 90% occurring once. The sequencing sample was made of peripheral blood. These receptors came from a woman aged 25 to 39 with acute or convalescent COVID-19.

The rearrangement links TRBV6-5 to TRBJ2-3; TRBD2 is a possible D gene (5 bases). The CDR3 runs 11 residues. Trimming left V 9 bases short and J 8 bases short, with 12 bases between. Germline V CDR1 and CDR2: MNHEY, SVGAGI. The CDR3 DNA is TGTGCCAGTAAAGGCGGGTCTACGCAGTATTTT. Translating gives CASKGGSTQYF.

The J gene is TRBJ1-1, the V gene TRBV14; D perhaps matches TRBD1 (5 bases). The germline V and J ends were trimmed by 4 bases and 1 base, with 16 bases remaining between them. CDR1 is SGHDN and CDR2 is FVKESK in the germline V gene. The CDR3 sequence is 16 residues long. DNA for the CDR3: TGTGCCAGCAGCCTTTCCCAGGGCGTTTGGAACACTGAAGCTTTCTTT. Protein: CASSLSQGVWNTEAFF. Using reference TRBV14 and TRBJ1-1 for the parts outside the CDR3, the full variable domain is EAGVTQFPSHSVIEKGQTVTLRCDPISGHDNLYWYRRVMGKEIKFLLHFVKESKQDESGMPNNRFLAERTGGTYSTLKVQPAELEDSGVYFCASSLSQGVWNTEAFFGQGTRLTVV.

The chain combines TRBV24-1 with TRBJ2-5, with a tentative D call TRBD1 (6 bases). V gave up 6 bases and J gave up 3 bases, with 13 bases separating them. The CDR3 spans 14 residues. Germline V gene lookup returns CDR1 KGHDR and CDR2 SFDVKD. The CDR3 here is CATSSWTEKETQYF. CDR3 coding DNA: TGTGCCACCAGTTCCTGGACAGAGAAAGAGACCCAGTACTTC.

This clone was found once. V usage is TRBV23-1 and J usage is TRBJ1-4; D unresolved. TRBV23-1 is an open reading frame, and its role is uncertain. Trimming removed 2 bases from V and 6 bases from J, with 13 bases in between. The CDR3 consists of 15 residues. The CDR3 sequence is CASSQGQLKYEKLFF. DNA of the CDR3: TGCGCCAGCAGTCAAGGGCAGCTTAAGTATGAAAAACTGTTTTTT.

The chain has TRBV28 and TRBJ2-6; D call uncertain. Per germline, CDR1 MDHEN and CDR2 SYDVKM. V lost 8 bases and J lost 4, with 18 bases in between. There are 16 residues in the CDR3. CDR3 in amino acids: CASLAASIVGANVLTF. For the CDR3, the DNA is TGTGCCAGCCTCGCGGCCTCTATTGTGGGGGCCAACGTCCTGACTTTC.

The V call is TRBV5-1, the J call TRBJ2-7, with TRBD2 matching over 7 bases. The CDR3 has 14 amino acids. J was trimmed by 1 base and V by 3 bases; bases with no gene match: 4. Germline-derived CDR1 and CDR2 are SGHRS and YFSETQ. Here the CDR3 reads CASSSGEGSYEQYF. CDR3 nucleotides: TGCGCCAGCAGCTCCGGGGAGGGGTCCTACGAGCAGTACTTC.

This sequence joins TRBV6-5 and TRBJ1-1; no clear D. The CDR3 covers 14 residues. With 6 bases removed from V and 6 bases from J, the gap between germline ends came to 17 bases. CDR1 is MNHEY and CDR2 is SVGAGI in the germline V gene. The CDR3 spells CASRDSLREAEAFF. The DNA for the CDR3 is TGTGCCAGCAGAGATTCACTTAGGGAGGCTGAAGCTTTCTTT.

The chain carries TRBV11-2 and TRBJ1-3, with unresolved D. Between the trimmed V and J ends, which lost 5 bases and 0 bases, there was a span of 8 bases. The CDR3 totals 14 residues. Germline values: CDR1 SGHAT, CDR2 FQNNGV. CDR3 loop: CASSRRSSGNTIYF. The CDR3 DNA follows: TGTGCCAGCAGCAGAAGGAGCTCTGGAAACACCATATATTTT. The full variable domain, its missing parts supplied by reference TRBV11-2 and TRBJ1-3, is EAGVAQSPRYKIIEKRQSVAFWCNPISGHATLYWYQQILGQGPKLLIQFQNNGVVDDSQLPKDRFSAERLKGVDSTLKIQPAKLEDSAVYLCASSRRSSGNTIYFGEGSWLTVV.

The V call is TRBV28, the J call TRBJ2-7; possibly TRBD1 for D (6 bases). Germline assignment: CDR1 MDHEN and CDR2 SYDVKM. This CDR3 is 17 amino acids long. Trimming stripped 1 base from V and 3 bases from J, with 19 bases between. CDR3 sequence reads: CASSLFPSSGANYEQYF. The CDR3 region has the DNA TGTGCCAGCAGTTTATTCCCGTCGTCAGGGGCAAACTACGAGCAGTACTTC. The full variable domain, in which reference TRBV28 and TRBJ2-7 provide the parts outside the CDR3, is DVKVTQSSRYLVKRTGEKVFLECVQDMDHENMFWYRQDPGLGLRLIYFSYDVKMKEKGDIPEGYSVSREKKERFSLILESASTNQTSMYLCASSLFPSSGANYEQYFGPGTRLTVT.

V gene TRBV5-6 combines with J gene TRBJ2-4; 8 bases fit TRBD2. The CDR3 extends over 18 amino acids. Looked up from germline, CDR1 is SGHDT and CDR2 is YYEEEE. V lost 4 bases, J lost 0 bases, and 12 bases stayed unmatched. CDR3 sequence: CASSQARRGDVAKNIQYF. CDR3 coding DNA: TGTGCCAGCAGCCAGGCTAGGCGGGGGGATGTAGCCAAAAACATTCAGTACTTC.

The chain joins TRBV4-2 to TRBJ2-7; TRBD2 agrees at 12 bases. V shed 0 bases and J 0 bases; nucleotides not matched to a gene: 3. CDR1 is LGHNA and CDR2 is YNFKEQ in the germline V gene. CDR3 length: 17 amino acids. For the CDR3, the DNA is TGTGCCAGCAGCCAAGAAGGACTAGCGGGGCACTCCTACGAGCAGTACTTC. Translated: CASSQEGLAGHSYEQYF.

The chain recombines TRBV4-2 with TRBJ2-2; 16 bases fit TRBD2. There are 20 residues in the CDR3. V lost 5 bases, J lost 0 bases, and 9 bases stayed unmatched. The V gene's germline CDR1 is LGHNA and CDR2 YNFKEQ. The CDR3 region is CASSVSGLAGGPSNTGELFF. Written as DNA, the CDR3 is TGTGCCAGCAGCGTATCGGGACTAGCGGGGGGGCCGTCGAACACCGGGGAGCTGTTTTTT.

The V and J genes are TRBV7-8 and TRBJ1-1, with D possibly matching TRBD1 (5 bases). The CDR3 loop spans 13 amino acids. Germline V CDR1 and CDR2: SGHVS, FQNEAQ. V was shortened by 5 bases and J by 3 bases, with 10 bases between the two germline ends. CDR3 nucleotide sequence: TGTGCCAGCAGCAAAGGGGTTGACACTGAAGCTTTCTTT. As protein: CASSKGVDTEAFF.

This clone occurred once. The V gene is TRBV14, the J gene TRBJ1-6; D is perhaps TRBD1 (5 bases). Germline V gene sequence: CDR1 SGHDN, CDR2 FVKESK. V gave up 0 bases and J gave up 11 bases, with 8 bases separating them. CDR3 size: 13 residues. The CDR3 spells CASSQERGTPLHF. CDR3 coding DNA: TGTGCCAGCAGCCAAGAACGGGGGACACCCCTCCACTTT.

Ten or more counts support this clone. V and J are TRBV7-9 and TRBJ2-5; 10 bases line up with TRBD2. Germline trimming cut 1 base from V and 0 bases from J; bases unmatched to any gene: 2. CDR3 length equals 16 residues. CDR1 SEHNR and CDR2 FQNEAQ come from the germline V gene (reference sequence). This CDR3 is CASSLGSGGYQETQYF. The CDR3 DNA follows: TGTGCCAGCAGCTTAGGTAGCGGGGGGTACCAAGAGACCCAGTACTTC.

The chain links TRBV7-9 to TRBJ1-1; 11 positions match TRBD1. The V gene end was trimmed by 5 bases and the J gene end by 6 bases; junction bases not matched to a gene: 8. CDR1 and CDR2 from the germline V gene are SEHNR and FQNEAQ (reference sequence). This CDR3 is built from 15 residues. The CDR3 is CASSRRDRGEPEAFF. CDR3 nucleotide sequence: TGTGCCAGCAGCCGAAGGGACAGGGGGGAGCCTGAAGCTTTCTTT.

The genes are TRBV7-9 and TRBJ2-3; no clear D gene. V was trimmed by 5 bases and J by 2 bases, leaving 11 bases between them. The CDR3 consists of 14 residues. Germline V gene data show CDR1 as SEHNR and CDR2 as FQNEAQ (reference sequence). CDR3 nucleotides: TGTGCCAGCAGCGATATGACTGTCACAGATACGCAGTATTTT. Its protein is CASSDMTVTDTQYF.

The chain joins TRBV27 to TRBJ2-5; D may be TRBD1 (5 bases). The CDR3 is made up of 14 amino acids. V dropped 3 bases and J dropped 5 bases, with 13 bases sitting between them. The germline CDR1 and CDR2 sequences are MNHEY and SMNVEV (reference sequence). CDR3 in amino acids: CASSFLGPKETQYF. DNA for the CDR3: TGTGCCAGCAGTTTCCTGGGGCCAAAGGAGACCCAGTACTTC.

The chain's CDR3 is CASSLTGVSEQFF. Here the CDR3 DNA reads TGTGCCAGCAGCTTGACAGGGGTCAGTGAGCAGTTCTTC. This chain links TRBV7-8 with TRBJ2-1; TRBD1 matches at 8 bases. This CDR3 has 13 amino acids. Germline loops: CDR1 SGHVS, CDR2 FQNEAQ. J was trimmed by 9 bases and V by 3 bases; bases with no gene match: 4.

J is TRBJ2-7 and V is TRBV15, with TRBD2 matching 13 bases. CDR1 and CDR2 (germline): LNHNV, YYDKDF (reference sequence). CDR3 length: 16 amino acids. Trimming took 3 bases from V and 0 from J; bases not matched to a gene: 2. The CDR3 DNA is TGTGCCACCAGCAGGACTAGCGGGGGGTACTCCTACGAGCAGTACTTC. Translating it yields CATSRTSGGYSYEQYF.

The chain joins TRBV12-3 or TRBV12-4 to TRBJ1-2, with 7 bases that match TRBD1. V lost 4 bases and J lost 14; bases outside the gene matches: 10. The CDR3 loop spans 12 amino acids. CDR3 loop: CASSYIITGETF. Here the CDR3 DNA reads TGTGCCAGCAGTTATATCATAACAGGGGAAACCTTC.

The CDR3 bases are TGTGCCACCAGCAATCAGTTGGGGAGTGAAGCTTTCTTT. This sequence encodes CATSNQLGSEAFF. This chain connects TRBV15 to TRBJ1-1; unclear D gene. Per the germline V gene, CDR1 is LNHNV and CDR2 is YYDKDF (reference sequence). The V end was cut by 4 bases, the J end by 7 bases, with 13 bases between. The CDR3 totals 13 residues.

The chain joins TRBV28 to TRBJ2-7; tentative D call: TRBD1 (5 bases). Trimming took off 6 bases at V and 4 bases at J, with 10 bases between the two ends. The V gene's germline CDR1 is MDHEN and CDR2 SYDVKM. The CDR3 sequence is 12 residues long. CDR3 region: CASSSRVYEQYF. CDR3 in DNA: TGTGCCAGCAGCAGCAGGGTTTACGAGCAGTACTTC.

J is TRBJ2-3 and V is TRBV4-1; tentatively, D is TRBD2 (5 bases). Germline V gene data show CDR1 as MGHRA and CDR2 as YSYEKL. The V gene lost 1 base and the J gene lost 0 bases, with 11 bases spanning the gap. The CDR3 is 16 amino acids. This CDR3 is CASSQGAVSSTDTQYF. CDR3 coding DNA: TGCGCCAGCAGCCAAGGAGCGGTGTCTAGCACAGATACGCAGTATTTT.

The chain employs TRBV28 and TRBJ2-3; no firm D call. V was clipped by 3 bases and J by 12 bases, with 31 bases between them. The CDR3 length is 18 residues. Per the germline V gene, CDR1 is MDHEN and CDR2 is SYDVKM. CDR3 region: CASSLVVVTTTPRSKQYF. CDR3 nucleotide sequence: TGTGCCAGCAGTTTGGTCGTCGTCACCACTACCCCGAGGTCCAAACAGTATTTT.